This record covers a single T cell receptor (beta chain). Its matching antigen is unknown. This specimen comes from a study of graft-versus-host responses after intestinal transplantation. The method was immunoSEQ multiplex PCR; TCRdb's version includes in-frame clones alone and lacks a portion of them. Among fewer than 110,000 clones listed, roughly 87% were seen once. In germline, CDR1 is SGHTA, CDR2 FQGTGA. The CDR3 covers 13 residues. The junction had 5 bases not matched to a gene; V was cut back by 8 bases and J by 2 bases. The receptor was derived from a human donor who was the organ donor for an intestinal transplant. The chain carries TRBV7-3 and TRBJ1-1; 7 nucleotides line up with TRBD1. The sequencing used unstimulated CD4+ T cells sorted from spleen or lymph node cells, collected before transplant. CDR3 loop: CASARQGNTEAFF. The CDR3 bases are TGTGCCAGCGCTCGACAGGGCAACACTGAAGCTTTCTTT.